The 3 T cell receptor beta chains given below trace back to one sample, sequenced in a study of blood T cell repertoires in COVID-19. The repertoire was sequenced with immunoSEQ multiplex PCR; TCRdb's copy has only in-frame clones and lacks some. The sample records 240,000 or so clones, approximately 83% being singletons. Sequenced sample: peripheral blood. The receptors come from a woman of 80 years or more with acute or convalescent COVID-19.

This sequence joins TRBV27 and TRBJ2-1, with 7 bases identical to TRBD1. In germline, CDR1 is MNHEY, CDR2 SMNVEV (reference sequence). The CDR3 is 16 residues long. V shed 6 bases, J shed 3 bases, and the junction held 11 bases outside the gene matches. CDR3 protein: CASSPLRTGLYNEQFF. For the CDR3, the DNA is TGTGCCAGCAGCCCCCTGCGGACAGGCCTCTACAATGAGCAGTTCTTC.

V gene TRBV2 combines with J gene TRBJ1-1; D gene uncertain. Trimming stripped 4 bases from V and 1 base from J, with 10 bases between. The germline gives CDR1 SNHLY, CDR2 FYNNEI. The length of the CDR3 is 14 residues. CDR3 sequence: CASSVNTANTEAFF. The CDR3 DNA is TGTGCCAGCAGTGTGAACACAGCGAACACTGAAGCTTTCTTT.

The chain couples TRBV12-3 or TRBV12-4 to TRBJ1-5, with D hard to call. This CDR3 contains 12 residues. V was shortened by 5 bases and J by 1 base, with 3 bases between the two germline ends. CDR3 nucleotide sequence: TGTGCCAGCAGTCCAAGCAATCAGCCCCAGCATTTT. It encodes CASSPSNQPQHF.